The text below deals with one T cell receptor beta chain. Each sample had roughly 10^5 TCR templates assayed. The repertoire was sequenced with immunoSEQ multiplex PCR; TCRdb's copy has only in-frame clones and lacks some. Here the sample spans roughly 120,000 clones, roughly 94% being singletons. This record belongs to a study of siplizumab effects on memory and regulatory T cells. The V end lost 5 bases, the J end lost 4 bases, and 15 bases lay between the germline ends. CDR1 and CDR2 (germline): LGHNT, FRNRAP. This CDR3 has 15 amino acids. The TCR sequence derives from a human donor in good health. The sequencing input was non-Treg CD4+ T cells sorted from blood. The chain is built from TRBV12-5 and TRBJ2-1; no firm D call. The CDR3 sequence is CASGRSHSLYNEQFF. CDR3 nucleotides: TGTGCTAGTGGTAGATCACACTCCTTATACAATGAGCAGTTCTTC.